The 29 T cell receptor beta chains in this list originate from one sample, sequenced in a study of T-cell reconstitution after alpha-beta-depleted transplantation in children. This sample's TCRbeta library carried unique molecular identifier barcodes. TCRdb fed the PCR reads into MiXCR, producing one record per CDR3 protein. Of about 610,000 distinct CDR3 sequences listed, 10% were seen once; the top ten hold about 4%. Here the sequenced sample was PBMCs from the stem cell graft donor, taken from the stem cell graft. All receptors come from a human donor who donated a stem cell graft to a child with acute myeloid leukemia.

Ten or more counts support this clonotype. V is TRBV29-1 and J is TRBJ2-7; D is perhaps TRBD1 (6 bases). CDR1 is SQVTM, CDR2 ANQGSEA, per germline. The germline V and J ends were trimmed by 3 bases and 3 bases, with 9 bases remaining between them. The CDR3 has 12 amino acids. The CDR3 DNA reads TGCAGCGTTGAGAAAGGGGGCTACGAGCAGTACTTC. Amino acids: CSVEKGGYEQYF.

A few counts support this clonotype. The chain has TRBV5-1 and TRBJ2-6; D is perhaps TRBD1 (6 bases). The CDR3 has 16 amino acids. Trimming removed 3 bases at V and 2 bases at J, with 12 bases between. Looked up from germline, CDR1 is SGHRS and CDR2 is YFSETQ. CDR3 in amino acids: CASSSQGQAGANVLTF. The DNA for the CDR3 is TGCGCCAGCAGCTCACAGGGTCAGGCTGGGGCCAACGTCCTGACTTTC. The entire variable domain, with the rest obtained from reference TRBV5-1 and TRBJ2-6, is as follows: KAGVTQTPRYLIKTRGQQVTLSCSPISGHRSVSWYQQTPGQGLQFLFEYFSETQRNKGNFPGRFSGRQFSNSRSEMNVSTLELGDSALYLCASSSQGQAGANVLTFGAGSRLTVL.

This clonotype was observed at least ten times. This chain links TRBV29-1 with TRBJ2-1, with D unclear. The germline gives CDR1 SQVTM, CDR2 ANQGSEA. V was pared by 4 bases and J by 7 bases, with 14 bases between. There are 13 residues in the CDR3. CDR3: CSVAARYLNEQFF. The CDR3 DNA sequence: TGCAGCGTTGCCGCTAGGTACTTGAATGAGCAGTTCTTC.

Turning to this clonotype: It may be a read error: a sequence one base away is much more abundant. This chain connects TRBV25-1 to TRBJ2-7, with TRBD1 identical over 8 bases. The ends lost 8 bases at V and 3 bases at J; junction bases unmatched: 15. Germline V gene lookup returns CDR1 MGHDK and CDR2 SYGVNS. The CDR3 runs to 16 residues. The CDR3 loop reads CASGGTRGQGFYEQYF. In nucleotides, the CDR3 is TGTGCCAGCGGGGGCACCCGTGGACAGGGCTTCTACGAGCAGTACTTC.

This clonotype has ten or more counts. The J gene is TRBJ1-4, the V gene TRBV4-3; a weak D match, TRBD1 (6 bases). Germline CDR1 LGHNA, CDR2 YSLEER. CDR3 size: 17 residues. V gave up 1 base and J gave up 8 bases, with 20 bases separating them. This chain's CDR3 is CASSQARGEGGPEKLFF. The CDR3 DNA reads as TGCGCCAGCAGCCAAGCCCGGGGAGAGGGGGGACCCGAAAAACTGTTTTTT.

This clonotype occurred a few times. This rearrangement joins TRBV30 to TRBJ2-7; 7 nucleotides line up with TRBD2. V trimming: 6 bases; J trimming: 3 bases; junction bases outside the gene matches: 8. The CDR3 runs to 13 residues. Germline loops: CDR1 GTSNPN, CDR2 SVGIG (reference sequence). DNA for the CDR3: TGTGCCTGTAAGCGGGGCCCCCTCTACGAGCAGTACTTC. Translating it yields CACKRGPLYEQYF.

The V call is TRBV7-8, the J call TRBJ1-1; possible D gene TRBD1, 5 bases. This CDR3 comprises 17 residues. Germline CDR1 SGHVS, CDR2 FQNEAQ. V shed 5 bases and J shed 1 base, with 20 bases lying between them. The CDR3 here is CASSGGIADRKNTEAFF. The CDR3 DNA sequence: TGTGCCAGCAGCGGCGGTATAGCTGACAGAAAGAACACTGAAGCTTTCTTT.

In its sample, this clonotype was seen a few times. The chain uses TRBV6-1 and TRBJ1-3, with D possibly matching TRBD1 (5 bases). Trimming took 6 bases from V and 0 from J, leaving 18 bases between them. CDR1 is MNHNS and CDR2 is SASEGT in the germline V gene. CDR3 length: 17 amino acids. This CDR3 reads CASSRTGTESSGNTIYF. The CDR3, as DNA: TGTGCCAGCAGCCGAACTGGGACCGAGAGCTCTGGAAACACCATATATTTT.

In this sample, this clonotype turned up a few times. The rearrangement uses TRBV5-1 and TRBJ2-1; 7 bases map to TRBD2. CDR1 and CDR2 from the germline V gene are SGHRS and YFSETQ. J gave up 6 bases and V 4 bases, and 16 bases lay outside the gene matches. This CDR3 has 17 residues. The CDR3 spells CASSPILSGRVVNEQFF. CDR3 DNA: TGCGCCAGCAGCCCGATCCTTAGCGGGCGCGTCGTCAATGAGCAGTTCTTC.

There are many counts of this clonotype. This chain connects TRBV12-3 or TRBV12-4 to TRBJ2-3, with TRBD2 as a possible D gene (6 bases). The CDR3 extends over 16 amino acids. V lost 6 bases and J lost 3, with 19 bases in between. CDR3 coding DNA: TGTGCCAGCAGGGCCAGTCTAGCGAGAGATACAGATACGCAGTATTTT. Translation: CASRASLARDTDTQYF.

This clonotype was seen ten or more times. The V and J genes are TRBV11-2 and TRBJ2-7; D is unresolved. Looked up from germline, CDR1 is SGHAT and CDR2 is FQNNGV. The V gene lost 5 bases and the J gene lost 2 bases, with 10 bases spanning the gap. This CDR3 contains 13 residues. The CDR3 is CASSRGEAYEQYF. The CDR3 region has the DNA TGTGCCAGCAGCCGTGGGGAAGCCTACGAGCAGTACTTC.

This chain connects TRBV29-1 to TRBJ2-1, with D perhaps assigned TRBD1 or TRBD2 (5 bases each). The germline V gene has CDR1 SQVTM and CDR2 ANQGSEA. V dropped 6 bases and J dropped 6 bases, with 9 bases sitting between them. The CDR3 is 11 amino acids. CDR3 protein: CSVGDSNEQFF. CDR3 DNA sequence: TGCAGCGTGGGGGATTCCAATGAGCAGTTCTTC.

This rearrangement joins TRBV10-3 to TRBJ2-3; possible D gene TRBD2, 7 bases. The CDR3 totals 16 residues. Trimming left V 8 bases short and J 4 bases short, with 22 bases between. Germline CDR1 reads ENHRY; CDR2 reads SYGVKD. The CDR3 DNA sequence: TGTGCCATCGAGGGGGGATCCGGGAGGTCCGCAGATACGCAGTATTTT. It specifies CAIEGGSGRSADTQYF.

This clonotype has only a few counts. V gene TRBV6-5 combines with J gene TRBJ1-1, with TRBD1 matching 8 bases. CDR3 size: 14 residues. Germline loops: CDR1 MNHEY, CDR2 SVGAGI. With 7 bases clipped from V and 5 bases from J, the junction kept 9 bases outside the gene matches. CDR3 in amino acids: CASTRQGQGTEAFF. The CDR3 region has the DNA TGTGCCAGCACCAGACAGGGGCAGGGGACTGAAGCTTTCTTT.

The V gene is TRBV2, the J gene TRBJ2-5; maybe TRBD1 (6 bases). This CDR3 region has 14 residues. The germline CDR1 and CDR2 sequences are SNHLY and FYNNEI. Trimming left V 5 bases short and J 5 bases short, with 15 bases between. The DNA for the CDR3 is TGTGCCAGCAGTTTTCAGGGGCTTGAGGAGACCCAGTACTTC. The encoded protein is CASSFQGLEETQYF.

The V call is TRBV12-3 or TRBV12-4, the J call TRBJ1-1; D is possibly TRBD1 (5 bases). Trimming stripped 1 base from V and 11 bases from J, with 11 bases between. CDR3 size: 12 residues. The CDR3 spells CASSLDFGGAFF. The CDR3 coding sequence is TGTGCCAGCAGTTTAGATTTCGGGGGGGCTTTCTTT.

A few counts support this clonotype. The chain employs TRBV6-5 and TRBJ2-2, with 7 nucleotides matching TRBD2. The CDR3 sequence is 19 residues long. The J segment lost 0 bases and the V segment lost 0 bases, leaving 10 bases of the junction unmatched. The germline CDR1 and CDR2 sequences are MNHEY and SVGAGI. CDR3 region: CASSYSRSSGPANTGELFF. In nucleotides, the CDR3 is TGTGCCAGCAGTTACTCGAGAAGTAGCGGGCCCGCGAACACCGGGGAGCTGTTTTTT.

The chain is built from TRBV5-1 and TRBJ2-1; 7 bases fit TRBD2. Germline V lookup: CDR1 SGHRS, CDR2 YFSETQ. The CDR3 contains 13 residues. V dropped 4 bases and J dropped 8; count of bases not matched to a gene: 6. The CDR3 DNA is TGCGCCAGCAGCCCCTTGGCGGGAGATGAGCAGTTCTTC. Its protein product is CASSPLAGDEQFF.

This clonotype is a singleton in its sample. The V gene is TRBV7-2, the J gene TRBJ2-1; 13 nucleotides agree with TRBD2. The CDR3 sequence is 16 residues long. The ends lost 4 bases at V and 4 bases at J; junction bases unmatched: 4. Per germline, CDR1 SGHTA and CDR2 FQGNSA. The DNA of the CDR3 is TGTGCCAGCAGCTCACTAGCGGGAGGGAGATACAATGAGCAGTTCTTC. Translated: CASSSLAGGRYNEQFF.

The V gene is TRBV18, the J gene TRBJ2-1; 7 bases agree with TRBD1. This CDR3 spans 16 amino acids. Germline-derived CDR1 and CDR2 are KGHSH and LQKENI. V trimming: 4 bases; J trimming: 2 bases; junction bases outside the gene matches: 8. In DNA form, the CDR3 reads TGTGCCAGCTCACTTTTCGGACAGGAGACCTACAATGAGCAGTTCTTC. It encodes CASSLFGQETYNEQFF.

J is TRBJ2-7 and V is TRBV20-1; D possibly uses TRBD1 or TRBD2 (5 bases each). This CDR3 is 14 amino acids long. Germline V gene sequence: CDR1 DFQATT, CDR2 SNEGSKA (reference sequence). Trimming stripped 4 bases from V and 5 bases from J, with 18 bases between. The CDR3 region has the DNA TGCAGTGCTACCGGGGCTACCGGATCGAACGAGCAGTACTTC. Its protein is CSATGATGSNEQYF.

This clonotype was seen many times. The gene calls are TRBV20-1 and TRBJ1-4; no reliable D call. The CDR3 has 15 amino acids. Trimming left V 1 base short and J 0 bases short, with 9 bases between. The V gene's germline CDR1 is DFQATT and CDR2 SNEGSKA (reference sequence). Written as DNA, the CDR3 is TGCAGTGCTAGAGGTCACGGCTCAACTAATGAAAAACTGTTTTTT. Amino acid sequence: CSARGHGSTNEKLFF.

V gene TRBV24-1 combines with J gene TRBJ2-5, with 8 bases fitting TRBD2. Germline CDR1 is KGHDR and CDR2 is SFDVKD. Trimming cost V 0 bases and J 4 bases; bases outside gene matches: 3. CDR3 length: 15 amino acids. CDR3 nucleotides: TGTGCCACCAGTGATTTGACTAGCGGTGGAGAGACCCAGTACTTC. It yields the protein CATSDLTSGGETQYF.

The rearrangement joins TRBV6-2 or TRBV6-3 to TRBJ2-2, with D maybe TRBD1 (8 bases). In germline, CDR1 is MNHEY, CDR2 SVGEGT. The ends were cut back, 1 base at V and 4 bases at J, with 13 bases in the middle. The CDR3 covers 16 residues. CDR3 sequence: CASSYYRGGGTGELFF. The CDR3 DNA sequence: TGTGCCAGCAGTTACTACAGGGGGGGGGGCACCGGGGAGCTGTTTTTT.

V and J are TRBV7-2 and TRBJ2-1; 13 positions agree with TRBD2. Germline CDR1 and CDR2: SGHTA and FQGNSA. J lost 7 bases, V lost 10 bases, and 7 bases had no gene match. CDR3 length equals 14 residues. The CDR3 DNA reads TGTGCCATCCTAAGGACTAGCGGGAGTAATGAGCAGTTCTTC. Its protein is CAILRTSGSNEQFF.

The chain uses TRBV7-6 and TRBJ2-7, with D possibly called TRBD1 or TRBD2 (6 bases each). The germline V gene encodes CDR1 SGHVS and CDR2 FNYEAQ. The CDR3 length is 17 residues. V shed 3 bases and J shed 6 bases, with 24 bases lying between them. The CDR3 DNA reads TGTGCCAGCAGCTTTCTTTCCGGAGGGGGGCGTGCATTCGAGCAGTACTTC. Translation: CASSFLSGGGRAFEQYF.

This clonotype has more than one count but fewer than ten. This rearrangement joins TRBV7-9 to TRBJ2-5; D is possibly TRBD1 (5 bases). Germline V gene data show CDR1 as SEHNR and CDR2 as FQNEAQ (reference sequence). The CDR3 length is 16 residues. The germline V and J ends were trimmed by 5 bases and 7 bases, with 23 bases remaining between them. The DNA of the CDR3 is TGTGCCAGCAGCACCCCCAAGGGCCCAGGGTACGGGACCCAGTACTTC. The encoded protein is CASSTPKGPGYGTQYF.

There are a few counts of this clonotype. The J gene is TRBJ2-3, the V gene TRBV28; 13 bases line up with TRBD2. CDR3 length: 16 amino acids. Losses at the gene ends were 5 bases for V and 0 bases for J; bases not matched to a gene: 2. CDR1 is MDHEN, CDR2 SYDVKM, per germline. The CDR3 protein is CASSGTSGTSTDTQYF. The CDR3 nucleotides are TGTGCCAGCAGTGGGACTAGCGGGACTAGCACAGATACGCAGTATTTT.

The chain uses TRBV20-1 and TRBJ2-7, with 10 nucleotides matching TRBD2. V lost 2 bases and J lost 4; bases outside the gene matches: 8. This CDR3 has 15 residues. CDR1 is DFQATT and CDR2 is SNEGSKA in the germline V gene (reference sequence). DNA for the CDR3: TGCAGTGCTAGAAGTTTGGCTAGCGGGAGTTACGAGCAGTACTTC. Its protein product is CSARSLASGSYEQYF.